Presented here are 15 T cell receptor beta chains from one specimen sequenced in a study of blood T cell repertoires in COVID-19. Sequencing used immunoSEQ multiplex PCR; TCRdb keeps in-frame clones, though not all of them. Of some 140,000 clones listed, about 86% were seen once; the top ten hold about 16%. Sequenced: peripheral blood. These receptors were collected from a woman between 45 and 60 years old who had recovered from COVID-19.

This sequence joins TRBV7-9 and TRBJ1-1, with 8 nucleotides matching TRBD1. The V and J ends lost 4 bases and 4 bases, in that order; junction bases with no gene match: 2. The CDR3 is made up of 13 amino acids. Germline lookup yields CDR1 SEHNR and CDR2 FQNEAQ (reference sequence). As DNA, the CDR3 is TGTGCCAGCAGCTCAGGGGGCGGCACTGAAGCTTTCTTT. Protein: CASSSGGGTEAFF. Together with reference TRBV7-9 and TRBJ1-1, the CDR3 gives the full variable domain: DTGVSQNPRHKITKRGQNVTFRCDPISEHNRLYWYRQTLGQGPEFLTYFQNEAQLEKSRLLSDRFSAERPKGSFSTLEIQRTEQGDSAMYLCASSSGGGTEAFFGQGTRLTVV.

This clone was seen many times. Other DNA variants within this sample encode the same CDR3. The V and J genes are TRBV11-2 and TRBJ2-7; perhaps TRBD1 as D (6 bases). Germline V gene lookup returns CDR1 SGHAT and CDR2 FQNNGV. This CDR3 region has 15 residues. The V gene lost 0 bases and the J gene lost 0 bases, with 9 bases spanning the gap. CDR3 amino acids: CASSLEGRGSYEQYF. The CDR3 DNA is TGTGCCAGCAGCTTAGAAGGCAGGGGCTCCTACGAGCAGTACTTC. Combining the CDR3 with reference TRBV11-2 and TRBJ2-7 gives the whole variable domain EAGVAQSPRYKIIEKRQSVAFWCNPISGHATLYWYQQILGQGPKLLIQFQNNGVVDDSQLPKDRFSAERLKGVDSTLKIQPAKLEDSAVYLCASSLEGRGSYEQYFGPGTRLTVT.

The chain couples TRBV6-2 or TRBV6-3 to TRBJ2-1; D is unclear. Per the germline V gene, CDR1 is MNHEY and CDR2 is SVGEGT. CDR3 length: 15 residues. V was trimmed by 5 bases and J by 8 bases, leaving 19 bases between them. CDR3 sequence reads: CASSLISLRRDEQFF. CDR3 bases: TGTGCCAGCAGTCTCATCAGCCTCAGACGGGATGAGCAGTTCTTC.

The rearrangement joins TRBV13 to TRBJ2-1, with a possible D match to TRBD1 (6 bases). Trimming removed 6 bases from V and 6 bases from J, with 18 bases in between. The CDR3 totals 15 residues. The germline V gene encodes CDR1 PRHDT and CDR2 FYEKMQ (reference sequence). The CDR3 coding sequence is TGTGCCAGCAGGCCATCTCCAGGGACAACCAATGAGCAGTTCTTC. This encodes CASRPSPGTTNEQFF.

This chain links TRBV18 with TRBJ1-1, with a possible D match to TRBD1 (6 bases). This CDR3 has 14 amino acids. Per germline, CDR1 KGHSH and CDR2 LQKENI. V dropped 3 bases and J dropped 7 bases, with 15 bases sitting between them. The CDR3 DNA reads TGTGCCAGCTCACCTGGGGGGGCACTGGGTGAAGCTTTCTTT. It encodes CASSPGGALGEAFF.

The chain combines TRBV7-9 with TRBJ1-6; D is perhaps TRBD1 (5 bases). V was trimmed by 5 bases and J by 8 bases, leaving 10 bases between them. Germline CDR1 reads SEHNR; CDR2 reads FQNEAQ (reference sequence). The CDR3 loop spans 13 amino acids. The CDR3, as DNA: TGTGCCAGCAGCCGGGGGGACTATTCACCCCTCCACTTT. The encoded protein is CASSRGDYSPLHF. The full variable domain, with the rest looked up from reference TRBV7-9 and TRBJ1-6, is DTGVSQNPRHKITKRGQNVTFRCDPISEHNRLYWYRQTLGQGPEFLTYFQNEAQLEKSRLLSDRFSAERPKGSFSTLEIQRTEQGDSAMYLCASSRGDYSPLHFGNGTRLTVT.

The CDR3 is CASSSSGGVLETQYF. CDR3 DNA: TGTGCCAGCAGCTCTAGCGGGGGGGTTTTAGAGACCCAGTACTTC. The chain recombines TRBV9 with TRBJ2-5; TRBD2 agrees at 12 bases. Germline assignment: CDR1 SGDLS and CDR2 YYNGEE. V was pared by 4 bases and J by 4 bases, with 5 bases of the junction left unmatched. CDR3 length: 15 amino acids.

This chain connects TRBV28 to TRBJ1-1, with TRBD1 matching 8 bases. Germline loops: CDR1 MDHEN, CDR2 SYDVKM. The J segment lost 1 base and the V segment lost 8 bases, leaving 6 bases of the junction unmatched. The CDR3 has 14 amino acids. The CDR3 region is CASEAGGGNTEAFF. The CDR3 region has the DNA TGTGCCAGCGAGGCAGGGGGCGGGAACACTGAAGCTTTCTTT.

This clone was counted a few times. The V gene is TRBV18, the J gene TRBJ1-4; 7 bases agree with TRBD1. Germline CDR1 reads KGHSH; CDR2 reads LQKENI. The CDR3 consists of 15 residues. V gave up 3 bases and J gave up 3 bases; unmatched junction bases: 4. The CDR3 coding sequence is TGTGCCAGCTCACCTCCGGGACAGCCTAATGAAAAACTGTTTTTT. It codes for CASSPPGQPNEKLFF.

V and J are TRBV5-4 and TRBJ1-1; D gene ambiguous. This CDR3 has 13 residues. Germline assignment: CDR1 SGHNT and CDR2 YYREEE (reference sequence). V lost 0 bases, J lost 4 bases, and 7 bases lay in between. In DNA, the CDR3 is TGTGCCAGCAGCTTGGACGTGAGCACTGAAGCTTTCTTT. Translated, it gives CASSLDVSTEAFF. Full variable domain (remainder filled in from reference TRBV5-4 and TRBJ1-1): ETGVTQSPTHLIKTRGQQVTLRCSSQSGHNTVSWYQQALGQGPQFIFQYYREEENGRGNFPPRFSGLQFPNYSSELNVNALELDDSALYLCASSLDVSTEAFFGQGTRLTVV.

The CDR3 nucleotides are TGCAGCGTTGTAACAGGGACCGTAGGCTACACCTTC. As protein: CSVVTGTVGYTF. The chain couples TRBV29-1 to TRBJ1-2, with TRBD1 as a possible D gene (6 bases). The CDR3 runs 12 residues. Germline V gives CDR1 SQVTM, CDR2 ANQGSEA. V lost 4 bases and J lost 8, with 14 bases in between.

The chain carries TRBV20-1 and TRBJ2-7; D not resolved. The CDR3 length is 10 residues. Germline V gene lookup returns CDR1 DFQATT and CDR2 SNEGSKA (reference sequence). The germline V and J ends were trimmed by 7 bases and 5 bases, with 9 bases remaining between them. The CDR3 region is CSVLSNEQYF. CDR3 sequence (DNA): TGCAGTGTCCTTAGCAACGAGCAGTACTTC.

The rearrangement links TRBV3-1 (or the pseudogene TRBV3-2) to TRBJ2-1, with D perhaps matching TRBD2 (6 bases). The ends were cut back, 2 bases at V and 7 bases at J, with 15 bases in the middle. The CDR3 is 15 residues long. Germline loops: CDR1 LGHDT, CDR2 YNNKEL (reference sequence). CDR3 residues: CASSQPGRGRNEQFF. The CDR3, as DNA: TGTGCCAGCAGCCAACCCGGGAGAGGAAGAAATGAGCAGTTCTTC.

The genes are TRBV5-4 and TRBJ2-3; 7 nucleotides line up with TRBD2. Germline CDR1 is SGHNT and CDR2 is YYREEE (reference sequence). V dropped 2 bases and J dropped 4; count of bases not matched to a gene: 16. CDR3 length: 18 amino acids. The CDR3 sequence is CASSLYRDGRPPPDTQYF. DNA of the CDR3: TGTGCCAGCAGCTTATATCGTGACGGGAGGCCCCCCCCAGATACGCAGTATTTT.

This clone was detected once. The chain links TRBV18 to TRBJ2-7, with a tentative D call TRBD1 (6 bases). CDR3 size: 15 residues. With 6 bases removed from V and 5 bases from J, the gap between germline ends came to 20 bases. Germline V gene sequence: CDR1 KGHSH, CDR2 LQKENI. In nucleotides, the CDR3 is TGTGCCAGCTCGTCGAAATCCCAGGGGTTCAACGAGCAGTACTTC. This translates into CASSSKSQGFNEQYF.